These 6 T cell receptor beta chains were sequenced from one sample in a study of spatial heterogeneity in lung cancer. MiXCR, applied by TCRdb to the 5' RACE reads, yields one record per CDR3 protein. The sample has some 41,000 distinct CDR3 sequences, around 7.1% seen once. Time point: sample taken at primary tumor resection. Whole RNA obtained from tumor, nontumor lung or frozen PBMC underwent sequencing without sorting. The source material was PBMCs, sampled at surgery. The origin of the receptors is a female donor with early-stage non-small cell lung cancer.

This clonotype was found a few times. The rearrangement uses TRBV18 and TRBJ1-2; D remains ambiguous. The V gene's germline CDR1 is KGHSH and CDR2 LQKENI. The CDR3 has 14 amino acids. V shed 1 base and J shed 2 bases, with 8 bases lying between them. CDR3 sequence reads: CASSPQASNYGYTF. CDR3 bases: TGTGCCAGCTCACCACAGGCCAGCAACTATGGCTACACCTTC.

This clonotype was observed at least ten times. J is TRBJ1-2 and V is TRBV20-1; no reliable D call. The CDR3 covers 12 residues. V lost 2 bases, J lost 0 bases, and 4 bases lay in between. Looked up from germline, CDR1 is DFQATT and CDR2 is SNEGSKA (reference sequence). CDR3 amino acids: CSARHSNYGYTF. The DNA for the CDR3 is TGCAGTGCTAGACACTCTAACTATGGCTACACCTTC.

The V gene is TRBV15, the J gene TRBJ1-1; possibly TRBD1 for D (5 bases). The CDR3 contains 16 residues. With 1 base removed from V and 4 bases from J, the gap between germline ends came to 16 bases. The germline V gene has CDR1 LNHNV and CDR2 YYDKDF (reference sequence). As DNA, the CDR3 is TGTGCCACCAGCAGAGTGAGGGCAGGGACTGGCACTGAAGCTTTCTTT. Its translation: CATSRVRAGTGTEAFF.

This CDR3 is CASSKENSSKGDTQYF. In DNA, the CDR3 is TGTGCCAGCAGCAAAGAAAACAGTAGTAAGGGAGATACGCAGTATTTT. The chain couples TRBV21-1 to TRBJ2-3. TRBV21-1 has pseudogene status. There are 16 residues in the CDR3.

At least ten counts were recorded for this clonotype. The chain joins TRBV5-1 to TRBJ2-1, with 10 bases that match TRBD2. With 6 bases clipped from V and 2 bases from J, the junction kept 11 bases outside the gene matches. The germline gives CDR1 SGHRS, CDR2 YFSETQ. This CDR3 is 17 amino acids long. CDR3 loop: CASTTGELAGPYNEQFF. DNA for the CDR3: TGCGCCAGCACCACAGGGGAACTAGCGGGGCCCTACAATGAGCAGTTCTTC.

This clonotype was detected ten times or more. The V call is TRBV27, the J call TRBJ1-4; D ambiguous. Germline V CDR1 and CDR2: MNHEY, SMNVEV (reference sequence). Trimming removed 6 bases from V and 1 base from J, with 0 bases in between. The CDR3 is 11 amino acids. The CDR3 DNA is TGTGCCAGCAGAACTAATGAAAAACTGTTTTTT. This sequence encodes CASRTNEKLFF.